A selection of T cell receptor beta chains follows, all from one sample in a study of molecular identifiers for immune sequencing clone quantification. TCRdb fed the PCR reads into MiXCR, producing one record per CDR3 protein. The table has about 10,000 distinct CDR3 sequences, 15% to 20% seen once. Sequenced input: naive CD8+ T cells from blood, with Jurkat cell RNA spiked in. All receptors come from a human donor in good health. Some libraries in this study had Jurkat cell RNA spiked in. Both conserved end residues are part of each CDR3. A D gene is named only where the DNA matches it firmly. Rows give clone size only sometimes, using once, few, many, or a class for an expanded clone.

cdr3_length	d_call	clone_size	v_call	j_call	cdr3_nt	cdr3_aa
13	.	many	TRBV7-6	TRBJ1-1	TGTGCCAGCAGCCGGGACATTAACACTGAAGCTTTCTTT	CASSRDINTEAFF
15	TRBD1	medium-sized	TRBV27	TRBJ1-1	TGTGCCAGCAGTTTGTCAGGGGGCGCCAACACTGAAGCTTTCTTT	CASSLSGGANTEAFF
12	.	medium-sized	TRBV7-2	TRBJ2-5	TGTGCCAGTATGGGACTCGAAGAGACCCAGTACTTC	CASMGLEETQYF
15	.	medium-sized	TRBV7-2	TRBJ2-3	TGTGCCAGCAGCTTATGGGTCAGGACTTCAGATACGCAGTATTTT	CASSLWVRTSDTQYF
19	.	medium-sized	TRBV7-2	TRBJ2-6	TGTGCCAGCAGCTTAGAATATCGCGGGCGAAGCTCTGGGGCCAACGTCCTGACTTTC	CASSLEYRGRSSGANVLTF
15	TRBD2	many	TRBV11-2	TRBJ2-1	TGTGCCAGCAGCCAGCTAGCGGGAGGGATGAATGAGCAGTTCTTC	CASSQLAGGMNEQFF
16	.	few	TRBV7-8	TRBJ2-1	TGTGCCAGCAGCGGGGCGCAGCCACCGGCAGGCAATGAGCAGTTCTTC	CASSGAQPPAGNEQFF
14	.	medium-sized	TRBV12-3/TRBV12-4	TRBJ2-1	TGTGCCAGCAGTTTCGGGCCGGAGTACAATGAGCAGTTCTTC	CASSFGPEYNEQFF
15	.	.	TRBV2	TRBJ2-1	TGTGCCAGCAGTGATGCAGGGAGGAAGGCCAATGAGCAGTTCTTC	CASSDAGRKANEQFF
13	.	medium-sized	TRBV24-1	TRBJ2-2	TGTGCCACCAGTGATCCCCGGACCGGGGAGCTGTTTTTT	CATSDPRTGELFF
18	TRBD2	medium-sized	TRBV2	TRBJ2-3	TGTGCCAGCAGCACTACCCCCACTAGCGGGTACTACACAGATACGCAGTATTTT	CASSTTPTSGYYTDTQYF
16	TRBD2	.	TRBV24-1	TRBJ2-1	TGTGCCACCAGTGGCAGCCTAGCGGGAGGGATCAATGAGCAGTTCTTC	CATSGSLAGGINEQFF
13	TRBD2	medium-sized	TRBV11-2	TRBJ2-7	TGTGCCAGCAGCTCGGGACTACTCTACGAGCAGTACTTC	CASSSGLLYEQYF
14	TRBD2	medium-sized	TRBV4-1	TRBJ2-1	TGCGCCAGCAGCCAGGTAGGGACTAGCGGTGAGCAGTTCTTC	CASSQVGTSGEQFF
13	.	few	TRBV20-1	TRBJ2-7	TGCAGTGCTAGGGGGGCAGGAACCTACGAGCAGTACTTC	CSARGAGTYEQYF
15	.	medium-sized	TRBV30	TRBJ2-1	TGTGCCTGGAGTGACTTAGGGGCGCCGGGGAATGAGCAGTTCTTC	CAWSDLGAPGNEQFF
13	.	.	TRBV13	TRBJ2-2	TGTGCCAGCAAAAACAGGGCTCCCGGGGAGCTGTTTTTT	CASKNRAPGELFF
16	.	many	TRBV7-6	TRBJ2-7	TGTGCCAGCAGCTTAGAGCCCAGCTCTCCTCTAGGGGAGCAGTACTTC	CASSLEPSSPLGEQYF
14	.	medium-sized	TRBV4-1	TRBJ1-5	TGCGCCAGCAGCCACGGGCAGATCAATCAGCCCCAGCATTTT	CASSHGQINQPQHF
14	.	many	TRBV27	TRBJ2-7	TGTGCCAGCAGTTTAAGACTAGGGGGCCACGAGCAGTACTTC	CASSLRLGGHEQYF
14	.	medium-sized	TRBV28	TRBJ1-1	TGTGCCAGCAGTACTTCCAGGGAAACCACTGAAGCTTTCTTT	CASSTSRETTEAFF
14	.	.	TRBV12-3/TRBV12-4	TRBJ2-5	TGTGCCAGCAGTCGAGGGGGGGGCCAAGAGACCCAGTACTTC	CASSRGGGQETQYF
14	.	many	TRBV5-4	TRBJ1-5	TGTGCCAGCAGCCCGGACGTTAGCAATCAGCCCCAGCATTTT	CASSPDVSNQPQHF
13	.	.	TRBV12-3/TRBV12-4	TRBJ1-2	TGTGCCAGCAGTTTAGGGACAGACTATGGCTACGCCTTC	CASSLGTDYGYAF
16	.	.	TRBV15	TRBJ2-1	TGTGCCACCAGCAGAGATGGCGGGTTCTCCTACAATGAGCAGTTCTTC	CATSRDGGFSYNEQFF
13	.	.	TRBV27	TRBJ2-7	TGTGCCAGCAGCCGGCGGAGCTCCTACGAGCAGTACTTC	CASSRRSSYEQYF
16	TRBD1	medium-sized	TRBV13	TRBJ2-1	TGTGCCAGCAGCTCCCTCCTAGGGGGCACCTACAATGAGCAGTTCTTC	CASSSLLGGTYNEQFF
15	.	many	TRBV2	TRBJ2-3	TGTGCCAGCCTGCTCATGGGGGAGACGACAGATACGCAGTATTTT	CASLLMGETTDTQYF
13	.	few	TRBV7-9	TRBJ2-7	TGTGCCAGCAGCCCCCGGGACACCTACGAGCAGTACTTC	CASSPRDTYEQYF
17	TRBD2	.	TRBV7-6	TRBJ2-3	TGTGCCAGCAGCTTAATGGCGGGAGGGCCAGGCACAGATACGCAGTATTTT	CASSLMAGGPGTDTQYF
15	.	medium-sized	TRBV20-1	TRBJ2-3	TGCAGTGCTAGGTCGGACAGAGACAGCACAGATACGCAGTATTTT	CSARSDRDSTDTQYF
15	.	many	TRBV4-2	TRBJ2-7	TGTGCCAGCAGCCAAGAAGCCACATTAAGTAACGAGCAGTACTTC	CASSQEATLSNEQYF
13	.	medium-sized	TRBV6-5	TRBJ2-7	TGTGCCAGCAGTTACCAGGGTCTGGGCGAGCAGTACTTC	CASSYQGLGEQYF
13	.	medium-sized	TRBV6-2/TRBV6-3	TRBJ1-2	TGTGCCAGCAGTTACGTCCAGTCCTATGGCTACACCTTC	CASSYVQSYGYTF
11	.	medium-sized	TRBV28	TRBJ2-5	TGTGCCAGCAGTTTCGAGGAGACCCAGTACTTC	CASSFEETQYF
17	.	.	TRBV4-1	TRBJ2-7	TGCGCCAGCAGCCAAGGTTCCCCCGGGGTAGTGAAGTACGAGCAGTGCTTC	CASSQGSPGVVKYEQCF
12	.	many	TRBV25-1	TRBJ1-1	TGTGCCAGCTGGGGGAATCCCAAGGAGGCTTTCTTT	CASWGNPKEAFF
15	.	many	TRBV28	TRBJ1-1	TGTGCCAGCAGGGCCTTAGCAGACATCAACACTGAAGCTTTCTTT	CASRALADINTEAFF
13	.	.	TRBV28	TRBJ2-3	TGTGCCAGCAGTTTATACTCCGGAGATACGCAGTATTTT	CASSLYSGDTQYF
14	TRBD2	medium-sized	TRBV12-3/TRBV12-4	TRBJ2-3	TGTGCCAGCAGCCAAGCGGGAGTTCTAGATACGCAGTATTTT	CASSQAGVLDTQYF
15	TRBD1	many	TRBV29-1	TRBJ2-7	TGCAGCGTTGAAGAGTCGGCAGGGGGCCCCTACGAGCAGTACTTC	CSVEESAGGPYEQYF
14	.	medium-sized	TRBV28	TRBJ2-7	TGTGCCAGCAGTTTTCAGGGGGAGCGGGCCGAGCAGTACTTC	CASSFQGERAEQYF
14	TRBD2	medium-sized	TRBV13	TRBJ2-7	TGTGCCAGCAGCTCAAGACTAGCGGCCTACGAGCAGTACTTC	CASSSRLAAYEQYF
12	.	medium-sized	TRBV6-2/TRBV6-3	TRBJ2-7	TGTGCCAGCAGCGACCGGGCCCTCCCGAAGTACTTC	CASSDRALPKYF
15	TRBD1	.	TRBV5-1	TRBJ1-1	TGCGCCAGCAGCCCCCGGACAGGGGTTGGCACTGAAGCTTTCTTT	CASSPRTGVGTEAFF
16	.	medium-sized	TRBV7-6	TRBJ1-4	TGTGCCAGCAGCGAAGGTGTGTTGGGGGCAAGTGAAAAACTGTTTTTT	CASSEGVLGASEKLFF
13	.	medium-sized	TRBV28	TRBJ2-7	TGTGCCAGCAGTTTCCGCGTTCCCTACGAGCAGTACTTC	CASSFRVPYEQYF
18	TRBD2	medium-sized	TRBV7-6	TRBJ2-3	TGTGCCAGCAGCCACGGAGGGCTAGCGGGAGGGGGGCCAGCTACGCAGTATTTT	CASSHGGLAGGGPATQYF